The 2 T cell receptor beta chains below come from one sample, sequenced in a study of cytomegalovirus exposure and HLA in healthy donors. The PCR had 60 Vbeta and 13 Jbeta primers. The assay was immunoSEQ multiplex PCR, and TCRdb's table has in-frame clones only and misses some. This sample has under 300,000 clones, with 75% to 90% found just once. Specimen: PBMCs. All receptors come from a man aged 35-49 years in good health and CMV-seropositive.

The chain uses TRBV27 and TRBJ2-1; 10 bases are a match to TRBD2. Germline V CDR1 and CDR2: MNHEY, SMNVEV (reference sequence). The junction had 8 bases not matched to a gene; V was cut back by 5 bases and J by 4 bases. The CDR3 sequence is 16 residues long. The CDR3 spells CASSTSGAEPYNEQFF. The CDR3 DNA reads TGTGCCAGCAGTACTAGCGGGGCCGAACCATACAATGAGCAGTTCTTC.

The chain links TRBV28 to TRBJ2-3; D possibly corresponds to TRBD1 (6 bases). This CDR3 spans 16 amino acids. Trimming took off 2 bases at V and 3 bases at J, with 15 bases between the two ends. Germline V CDR1 and CDR2: MDHEN, SYDVKM. In DNA, the CDR3 is TGTGCCAGCAGTTTACCCTACAGGGCGTTAACAGATACGCAGTATTTT. It is translated as CASSLPYRALTDTQYF. Together with reference TRBV28 and TRBJ2-3, the CDR3 gives the full variable domain: DVKVTQSSRYLVKRTGEKVFLECVQDMDHENMFWYRQDPGLGLRLIYFSYDVKMKEKGDIPEGYSVSREKKERFSLILESASTNQTSMYLCASSLPYRALTDTQYFGPGTRLTVL.